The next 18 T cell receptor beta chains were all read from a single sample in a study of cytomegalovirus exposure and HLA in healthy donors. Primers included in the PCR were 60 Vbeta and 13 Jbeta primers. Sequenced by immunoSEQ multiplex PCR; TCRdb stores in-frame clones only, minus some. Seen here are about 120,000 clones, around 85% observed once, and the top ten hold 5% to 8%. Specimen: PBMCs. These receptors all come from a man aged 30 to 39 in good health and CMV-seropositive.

For the CDR3, the DNA is TGTGCCAGCAGCGATCCGCCAGGGGGCTATGGCTACACCTTC. Translating it yields CASSDPPGGYGYTF. The chain carries TRBV5-6 and TRBJ1-2, with 7 bases aligning to TRBD1. CDR1 and CDR2 (germline): SGHDT, YYEEEE. The V gene end was trimmed by 4 bases and the J gene end by 4 bases; junction bases not matched to a gene: 7. This CDR3 comprises 14 residues.

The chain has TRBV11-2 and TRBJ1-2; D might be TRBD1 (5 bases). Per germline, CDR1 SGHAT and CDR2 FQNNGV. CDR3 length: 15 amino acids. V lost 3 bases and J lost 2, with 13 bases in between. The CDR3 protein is CASSLQGRANYGYTF. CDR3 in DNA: TGTGCCAGCAGCTTGCAGGGCCGGGCAAACTATGGCTACACCTTC.

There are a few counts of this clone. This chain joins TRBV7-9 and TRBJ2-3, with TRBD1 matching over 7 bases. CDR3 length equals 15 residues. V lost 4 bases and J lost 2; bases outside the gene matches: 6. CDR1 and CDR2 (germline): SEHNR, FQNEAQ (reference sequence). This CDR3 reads CASSWGQQFTDTQYF. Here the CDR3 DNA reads TGTGCCAGCAGCTGGGGACAGCAATTCACAGATACGCAGTATTTT.

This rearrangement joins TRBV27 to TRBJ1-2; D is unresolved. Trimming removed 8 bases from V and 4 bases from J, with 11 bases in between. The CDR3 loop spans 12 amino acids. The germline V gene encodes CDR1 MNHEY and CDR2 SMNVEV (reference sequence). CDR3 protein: CASREPGYGYTF. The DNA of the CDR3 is TGTGCCAGCCGAGAGCCCGGCTATGGCTACACCTTC.

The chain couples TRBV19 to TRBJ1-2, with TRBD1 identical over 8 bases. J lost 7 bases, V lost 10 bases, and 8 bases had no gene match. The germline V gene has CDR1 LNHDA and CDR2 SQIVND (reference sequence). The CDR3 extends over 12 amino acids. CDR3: CAIGTRGLGYTF. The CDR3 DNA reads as TGTGCCATAGGAACCAGGGGGCTTGGCTACACCTTC.

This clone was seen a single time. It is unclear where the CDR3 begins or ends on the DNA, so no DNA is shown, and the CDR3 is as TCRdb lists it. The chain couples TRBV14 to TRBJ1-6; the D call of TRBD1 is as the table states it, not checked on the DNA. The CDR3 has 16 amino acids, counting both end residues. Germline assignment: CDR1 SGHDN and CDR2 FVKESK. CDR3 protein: CASSQVFWPRGSPLHF.

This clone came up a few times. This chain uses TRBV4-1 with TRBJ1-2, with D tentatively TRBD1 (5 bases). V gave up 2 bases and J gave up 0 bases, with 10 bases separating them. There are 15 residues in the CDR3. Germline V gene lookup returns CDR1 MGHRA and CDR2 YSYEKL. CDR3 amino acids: CASSQWGGTNYGYTF. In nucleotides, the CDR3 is TGCGCCAGCAGCCAATGGGGCGGAACTAACTATGGCTACACCTTC.

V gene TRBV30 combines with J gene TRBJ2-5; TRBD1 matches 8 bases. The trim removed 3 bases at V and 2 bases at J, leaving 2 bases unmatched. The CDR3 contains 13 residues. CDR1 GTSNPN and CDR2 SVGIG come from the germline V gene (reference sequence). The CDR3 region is CAWRQGAQETQYF. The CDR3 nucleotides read TGTGCCTGGAGGCAGGGGGCTCAAGAGACCCAGTACTTC.

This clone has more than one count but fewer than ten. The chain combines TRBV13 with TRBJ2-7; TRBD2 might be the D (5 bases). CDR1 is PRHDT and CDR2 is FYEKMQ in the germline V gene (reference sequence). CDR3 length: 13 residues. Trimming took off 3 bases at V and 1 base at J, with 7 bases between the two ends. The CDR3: CASSFGDSYEQYF. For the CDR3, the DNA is TGTGCCAGCAGCTTCGGGGATTCCTACGAGCAGTACTTC.

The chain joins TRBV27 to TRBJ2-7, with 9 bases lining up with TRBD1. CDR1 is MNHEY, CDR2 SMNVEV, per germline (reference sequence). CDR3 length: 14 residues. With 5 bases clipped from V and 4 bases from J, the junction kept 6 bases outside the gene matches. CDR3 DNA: TGTGCCAGCAGTAAGGACAGGGGAACGTACGAGCAGTACTTC. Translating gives CASSKDRGTYEQYF.

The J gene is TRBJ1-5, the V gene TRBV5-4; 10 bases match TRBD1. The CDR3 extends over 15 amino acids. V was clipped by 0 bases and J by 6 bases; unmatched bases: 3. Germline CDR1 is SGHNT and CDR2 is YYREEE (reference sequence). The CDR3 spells CASSLEGQGVQPQHF. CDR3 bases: TGTGCCAGCAGCTTGGAAGGACAGGGGGTTCAGCCCCAGCATTTT. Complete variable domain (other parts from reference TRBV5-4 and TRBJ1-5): ETGVTQSPTHLIKTRGQQVTLRCSSQSGHNTVSWYQQALGQGPQFIFQYYREEENGRGNFPPRFSGLQFPNYSSELNVNALELDDSALYLCASSLEGQGVQPQHFGDGTRLSIL.

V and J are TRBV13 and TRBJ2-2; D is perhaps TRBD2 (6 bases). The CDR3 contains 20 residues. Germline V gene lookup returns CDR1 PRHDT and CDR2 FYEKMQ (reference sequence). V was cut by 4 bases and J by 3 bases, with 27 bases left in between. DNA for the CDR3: TGTGCCAGCAGCTCCAGAAACCCCGGGACTCGAGTCTTGTACACCGGGGAGCTGTTTTTT. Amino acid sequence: CASSSRNPGTRVLYTGELFF.

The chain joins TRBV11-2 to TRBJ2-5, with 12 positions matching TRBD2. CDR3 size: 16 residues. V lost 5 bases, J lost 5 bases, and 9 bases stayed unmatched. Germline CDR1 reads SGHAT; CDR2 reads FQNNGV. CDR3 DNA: TGTGCCAGCAGCACCGCTAGCGGGGGGGCCGGGGAGACCCAGTACTTC. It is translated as CASSTASGGAGETQYF.

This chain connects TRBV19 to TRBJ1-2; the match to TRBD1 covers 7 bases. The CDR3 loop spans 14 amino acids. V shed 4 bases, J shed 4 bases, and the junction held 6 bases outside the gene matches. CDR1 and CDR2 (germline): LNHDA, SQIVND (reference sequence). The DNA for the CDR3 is TGTGCCAGTAGTAGAGGACAGGAAAGCTATGGCTACACCTTC. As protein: CASSRGQESYGYTF.

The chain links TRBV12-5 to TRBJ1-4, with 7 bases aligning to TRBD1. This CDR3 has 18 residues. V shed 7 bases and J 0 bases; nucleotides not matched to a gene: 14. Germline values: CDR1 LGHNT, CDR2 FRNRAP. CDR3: CASANPEKTGTTNEKLFF. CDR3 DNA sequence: TGTGCTAGTGCCAATCCGGAGAAGACAGGGACAACTAATGAAAAACTGTTTTTT.

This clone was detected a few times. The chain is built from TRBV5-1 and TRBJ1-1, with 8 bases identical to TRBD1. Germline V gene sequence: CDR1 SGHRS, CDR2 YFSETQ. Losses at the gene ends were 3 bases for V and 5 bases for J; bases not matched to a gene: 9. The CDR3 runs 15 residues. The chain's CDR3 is CASSYSGGSGTEAFF. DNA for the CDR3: TGCGCCAGCAGCTACTCAGGGGGCTCAGGTACTGAAGCTTTCTTT.

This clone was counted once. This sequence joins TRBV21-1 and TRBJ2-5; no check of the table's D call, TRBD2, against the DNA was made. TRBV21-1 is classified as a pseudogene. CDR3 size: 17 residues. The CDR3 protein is CASSPPRGDSIQETQYF. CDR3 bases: TGTGCCAGCAGCCCCCCGCGGGGGGACTCTATCCAAGAGACCCAGTACTTC.

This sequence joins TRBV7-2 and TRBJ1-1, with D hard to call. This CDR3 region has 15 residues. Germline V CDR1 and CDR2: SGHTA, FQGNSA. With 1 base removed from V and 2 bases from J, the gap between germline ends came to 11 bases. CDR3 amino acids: CASSLEADTNTEAFF. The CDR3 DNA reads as TGTGCCAGCAGCTTAGAGGCGGATACCAACACTGAAGCTTTCTTT.